One sample yielded the 13 T cell receptor beta chains listed below, sequenced in a study of shared clonotypes between healthy human individuals. Produced via immunoSEQ multiplex PCR; TCRdb's table is partial and in-frame only. In the table there are 2 million to 3 million clones, roughly nine tenths of which are singletons. Sequencing was performed on naive CD4+ T cells sorted from blood. Subset indicated: CD45RA+ positively selected. All receptors come from a man younger than 35 in good health.

In its sample, this clone was seen once. The chain has TRBV4-2 and TRBJ1-2; TRBD1 aligns across 8 bases. V dropped 0 bases and J dropped 7; count of bases not matched to a gene: 10. Germline V gene data show CDR1 as LGHNA and CDR2 as YNFKEQ. This CDR3 is built from 16 residues. The CDR3 DNA reads as TGTGCCAGCAGCCAAGAGGCAGGCGGACAGGGAGGTGGCTACACCTTC. Translated: CASSQEAGGQGGGYTF.

In the case of this clone: The junction and the germline gene differ at one end; a read error may be behind it. The CDR3: CASSLLAGHSSYNEQFF. CDR3 DNA: TGTGCTAGCAGCTTACTAGCGGGCCATAGCTCCTACAATGAGCAGTTCTTC. The chain is built from TRBV7-7 and TRBJ2-1; TRBD2 matches at 9 bases. The germline V gene encodes CDR1 SSHAT and CDR2 FNYEAQ (reference sequence). The CDR3 has 17 amino acids.

This chain joins TRBV30 and TRBJ1-1; D uncertain. Germline V gene sequence: CDR1 GTSNPN, CDR2 SVGIG (reference sequence). V was shortened by 0 bases and J by 2 bases, with 10 bases between the two germline ends. There are 14 residues in the CDR3. The CDR3, as DNA: TGTGCCTGGAGTGTAGGGCAGACAAACACTGAAGCTTTCTTT. Translated: CAWSVGQTNTEAFF.

Notes on this clone: The sample carries other DNA sequences with the same CDR3. The rearrangement links TRBV6-6 to TRBJ1-1; D is unresolved. Germline V gene lookup returns CDR1 MNHNY and CDR2 SVGAGI (reference sequence). V shed 5 bases and J shed 2 bases, with 9 bases lying between them. The CDR3 covers 13 residues. CDR3 in DNA: TGTGCCAGCAGTAGGCAGCGAAACACTGAAGCTTTCTTT. It is translated as CASSRQRNTEAFF.

This sequence joins TRBV7-2 and TRBJ2-2; 8 bases are shared with TRBD1. CDR1 is SGHTA, CDR2 FQGNSA, per germline. This CDR3 has 15 amino acids. Trimming took 4 bases from V and 6 from J; bases not matched to a gene: 7. CDR3 nucleotides: TGTGCCAGCAGCTACCCCAGGGGGCGGTCCGGGGAGCTGTTTTTT. Encoded protein: CASSYPRGRSGELFF.

The V gene is TRBV7-2, the J gene TRBJ2-7; 7 nucleotides agree with TRBD2. V was clipped by 5 bases and J by 4 bases; unmatched bases: 11. The CDR3 has 15 amino acids. The germline V gene has CDR1 SGHTA and CDR2 FQGNSA. The CDR3 loop is CASSPGGTGFYEQYF. CDR3 sequence (DNA): TGTGCCAGCAGCCCCGGGGGGACGGGATTTTACGAGCAGTACTTC.

This clone was seen a single time. The gene calls are TRBV9 and TRBJ1-3, with TRBD1 matching over 8 bases. V lost 4 bases and J lost 5; bases outside the gene matches: 8. Germline CDR1 SGDLS, CDR2 YYNGEE. The CDR3 runs 15 residues. The CDR3 bases are TGTGCCAGCAGCCCCCAGACAGGGGCAAGAAACACCATATATTTT. The encoded protein is CASSPQTGARNTIYF.

Points on this clone: One end of the junction is discordant with germline, which a read error may explain. The chain carries TRBV11-3 and TRBJ2-5, with 10 nucleotides matching TRBD2. Germline assignment: CDR1 SGHNT and CDR2 YENEEA. The CDR3 sequence is 14 residues long. The CDR3 region has the DNA TGTGCCAGCTGTCCTAGCGGGAGAGGAGAGACCCGGTACTTC. Its translation: CASCPSGRGETRYF.

The chain links TRBV25-1 to TRBJ2-7, with unresolved D. V shed 7 bases and J shed 0 bases, with 4 bases lying between them. Germline CDR1 MGHDK, CDR2 SYGVNS. CDR3 length equals 11 residues. The CDR3 DNA reads as TGTGCCAGCAAATTCTCCTACGAGCAGTACTTC. Translated, it gives CASKFSYEQYF.

J is TRBJ1-1 and V is TRBV19; 7 bases line up with TRBD1. The CDR3 totals 17 residues. Losses at the gene ends were 1 base for V and 5 bases for J; bases not matched to a gene: 13. Germline CDR1 LNHDA, CDR2 SQIVND (reference sequence). The CDR3 sequence: CASSIGVIQGRRTEAFF. Written as DNA, the CDR3 is TGTGCCAGTAGTATAGGGGTCATACAGGGGCGACGGACTGAAGCTTTCTTT.

The chain links TRBV2 to TRBJ2-2, with D possibly matching TRBD1 (5 bases). The CDR3 length is 13 residues. Trimming cost V 6 bases and J 7 bases, with 12 bases left between them. The germline V gene encodes CDR1 SNHLY and CDR2 FYNNEI. The chain's CDR3 is CASRPQGGGELFF. Written as DNA, the CDR3 is TGTGCCAGCAGGCCTCAGGGTGGCGGGGAGCTGTTTTTT.

The chain combines TRBV18 with TRBJ2-1; 13 nucleotides match TRBD2. The CDR3 consists of 17 residues. The V gene end was trimmed by 3 bases and the J gene end by 8 bases; junction bases not matched to a gene: 10. The germline CDR1 and CDR2 sequences are KGHSH and LQKENI. CDR3 nucleotide sequence: TGTGCCAGCTCACCCCTGACTAGCGGGGGGTTTGTGCATGAGCAGTTCTTC. Translation: CASSPLTSGGFVHEQFF.

The CDR3 DNA reads TGCGCCAGCAGCTTGGAACCGCGGGGACGCACAGATACGCAGTATTTT. Its protein is CASSLEPRGRTDTQYF. This sequence joins TRBV5-1 and TRBJ2-3; D is perhaps TRBD2 (6 bases). The CDR3 contains 16 residues. The germline V and J ends were trimmed by 0 bases and 1 base, with 12 bases remaining between them. Germline assignment: CDR1 SGHRS and CDR2 YFSETQ. Variable domain in full (rest from reference TRBV5-1 and TRBJ2-3): KAGVTQTPRYLIKTRGQQVTLSCSPISGHRSVSWYQQTPGQGLQFLFEYFSETQRNKGNFPGRFSGRQFSNSRSEMNVSTLELGDSALYLCASSLEPRGRTDTQYFGPGTRLTVL.